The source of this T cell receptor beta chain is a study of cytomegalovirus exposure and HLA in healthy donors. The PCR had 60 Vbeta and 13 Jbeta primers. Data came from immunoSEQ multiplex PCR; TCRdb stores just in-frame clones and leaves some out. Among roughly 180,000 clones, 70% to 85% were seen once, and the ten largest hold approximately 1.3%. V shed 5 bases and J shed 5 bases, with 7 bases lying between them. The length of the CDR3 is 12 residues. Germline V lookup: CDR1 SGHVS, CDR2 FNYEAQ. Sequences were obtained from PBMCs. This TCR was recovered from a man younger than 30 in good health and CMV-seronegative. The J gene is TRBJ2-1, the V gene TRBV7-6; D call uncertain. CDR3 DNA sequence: TGTGCCAGCAGCCTTAGCAACAATGAGCAGTTCTTC. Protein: CASSLSNNEQFF.